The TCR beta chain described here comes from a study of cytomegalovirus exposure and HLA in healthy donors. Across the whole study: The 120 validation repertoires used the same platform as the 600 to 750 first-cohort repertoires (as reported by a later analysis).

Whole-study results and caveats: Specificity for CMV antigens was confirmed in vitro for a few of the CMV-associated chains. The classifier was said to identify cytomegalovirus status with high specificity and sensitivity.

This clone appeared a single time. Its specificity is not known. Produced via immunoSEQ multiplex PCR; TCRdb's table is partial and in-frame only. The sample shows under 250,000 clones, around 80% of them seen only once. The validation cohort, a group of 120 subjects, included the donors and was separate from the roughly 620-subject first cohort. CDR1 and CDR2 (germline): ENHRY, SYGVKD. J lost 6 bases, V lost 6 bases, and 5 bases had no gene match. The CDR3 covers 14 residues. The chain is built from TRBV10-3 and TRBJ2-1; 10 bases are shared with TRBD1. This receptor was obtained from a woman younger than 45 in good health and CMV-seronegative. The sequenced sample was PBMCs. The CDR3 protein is CAIRTGGGRNEQFF. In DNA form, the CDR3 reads TGTGCCATCAGGACAGGGGGCGGGCGCAATGAGCAGTTCTTC.